This T cell receptor beta chain emerged from a study of blood T cell repertoires in COVID-19. As for the study in general: The United States, Italy and Spain provided the acute and convalescent COVID-19 samples.

In the study's own analysis: From reference gene primer amplification, estimates of nucleated cell counts were derived. TCRdb keeps only in-frame clones here, not all; method: immunoSEQ multiplex PCR. V, J and clone size reflect that table, while D and trimming were determined from the DNA. This sample has about 15,000 clones, with around 81% found just once. Germline CDR1 and CDR2: MNHNY and SVGAGI (reference sequence). V dropped 2 bases and J dropped 6 bases, with 13 bases sitting between them. CDR3 length: 15 residues. The clonotype comes from a human donor in a cohort sampled during active COVID-19. Sequencing was done on a sample of peripheral blood. The chain has TRBV6-6 and TRBJ2-2; D possibly corresponds to TRBD1 (7 bases). The CDR3 sequence: CASSYPGGLPGELFF. In DNA, the CDR3 is TGTGCCAGCAGTTACCCAGGGGGGTTGCCCGGGGAGCTGTTTTTT.